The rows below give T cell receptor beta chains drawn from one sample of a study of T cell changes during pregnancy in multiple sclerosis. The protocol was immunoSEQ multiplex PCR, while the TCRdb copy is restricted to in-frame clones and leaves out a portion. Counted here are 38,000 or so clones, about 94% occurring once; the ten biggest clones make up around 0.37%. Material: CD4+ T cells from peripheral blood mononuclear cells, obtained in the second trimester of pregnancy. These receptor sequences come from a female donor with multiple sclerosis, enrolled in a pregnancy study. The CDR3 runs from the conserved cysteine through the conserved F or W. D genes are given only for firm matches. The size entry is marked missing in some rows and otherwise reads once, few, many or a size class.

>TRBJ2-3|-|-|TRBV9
TGTGCCAGCAGCGTAGGCAGTCACACAGATACGCAGTATTTT
CASSVGSHTDTQYF
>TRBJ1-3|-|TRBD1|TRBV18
TGTGCCAGCTCACAGCCAGGGGGCTCTGGAAACACCATATATTTT
CASSQPGGSGNTIYF
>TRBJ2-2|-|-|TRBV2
TGTGCCAGCGTTGGGCCCGGGGGTGATACCGGGGAGCTGTTTTTT
CASVGPGGDTGELFF
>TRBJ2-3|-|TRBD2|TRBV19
TGTGCCAGTAGACCCGGACTAGCGGGAAGGTCTGATACGCAGTATTTT
CASRPGLAGRSDTQYF
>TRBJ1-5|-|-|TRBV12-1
TGTGCCAGCAGCCCGTTCTACCGGGACAATTTTCAGCCCCAGCATTTT
CASSPFYRDNFQPQHF
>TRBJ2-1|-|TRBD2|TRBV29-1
TGCAGCGTTGAGACTAGCGGCAACTCCTACAATGAGCAGTTCTTC
CSVETSGNSYNEQFF
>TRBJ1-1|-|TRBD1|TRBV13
TGTGCCAGCAGCTTACTGACAGGGGTGAAGTACACTGAAGCTTTCTTT
CASSLLTGVKYTEAFF
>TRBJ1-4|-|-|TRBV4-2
TGTGCCAGCAGCCAAATATCGGGACAAACTAATGAAAAACTGTTTTTT
CASSQISGQTNEKLFF
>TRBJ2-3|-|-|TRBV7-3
TGTGCCAGCAGCTTACTCAGTTCTAGCACAGATACGCAGTATTTT
CASSLLSSSTDTQYF
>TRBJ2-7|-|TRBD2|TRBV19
TGTGCCAGTAGTCAGCGGGGGTACGAGCAGTACTTC
CASSQRGYEQYF
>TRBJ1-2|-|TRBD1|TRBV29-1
TGCAGCGTTGGGGAGACAGGGAACCTTGGGTATGGCTACACCTTC
CSVGETGNLGYGYTF
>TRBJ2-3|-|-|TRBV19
TGTGCCAGTAGTTCCAGAGGACTGCCGACGGATACGCAGTATTTT
CASSSRGLPTDTQYF
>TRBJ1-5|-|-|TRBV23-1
TGCGCCAGCAGTCGGCAGGGCCTTAGCAATCAGCCCCAGCATTTT
CASSRQGLSNQPQHF
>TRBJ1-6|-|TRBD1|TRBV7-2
TGTGCCAGCAGCTTAAGTACCGCCTCGGGACAGGTCCACTTT
CASSLSTASGQVHF
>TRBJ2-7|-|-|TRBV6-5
TGTGCCAGCAGTCCCAGGACTTCCTACGAGCAGTACTTC
CASSPRTSYEQYF
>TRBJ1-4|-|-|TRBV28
TGTGCCAGCAGTTTCCTACGGGAAAAACTGTTTTTT
CASSFLREKLFF
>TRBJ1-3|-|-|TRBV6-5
TGTGCCTGCCTAAAAACAGGGATGAGAAACACCATATATTTT
CACLKTGMRNTIYF
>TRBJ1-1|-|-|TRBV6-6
TGTGCCAGCACCGACCGGGGGTGGACTGAAGCTTTCTTT
CASTDRGWTEAFF
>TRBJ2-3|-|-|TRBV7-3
TGTGCCAGCAGCCCCGGGGGCACAGATACGCAGTATTTT
CASSPGGTDTQYF
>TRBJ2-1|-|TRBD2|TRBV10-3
TGTGCCATCAGTGGACTAGCGGGAGTCAATGAGCAGTTCTTC
CAISGLAGVNEQFF
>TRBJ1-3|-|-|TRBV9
TGTGCCAGCAGCGTTTCTTTTAGCTCTGGAAACACCATATATTTT
CASSVSFSSGNTIYF
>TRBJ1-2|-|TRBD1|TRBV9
TGTGCCAGCAGCCCCCGGGACAGGGTGGTTGGCTATGGCTACACCTTC
CASSPRDRVVGYGYTF
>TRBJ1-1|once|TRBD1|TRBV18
TGTGCCAGCTCACCACTCGCCGGAATCGCTGGCGACAGGGGGACCGCGAACACTGAAGCTTTCTTT
CASSPLAGIAGDRGTANTEAFF
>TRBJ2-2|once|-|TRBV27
TGTGCCAGCAGGGGACAGGGAGCGGGAGGGAACACCGGGGAGCTGTTTTTT
CASRGQGAGGNTGELFF
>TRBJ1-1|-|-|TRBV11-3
TGTGCCAGCAGCTTAGGCGAGGGGGCTGAAGCTTTCTTT
CASSLGEGAEAFF
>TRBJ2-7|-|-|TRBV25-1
TGTGCCAGCAGTGAGCAGGGCTTGCCCTACGAGCAGTACTTC
CASSEQGLPYEQYF
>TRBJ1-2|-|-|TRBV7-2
TGTGCCAGCAGCTTACAAAATCATGGCTACACCTTC
CASSLQNHGYTF
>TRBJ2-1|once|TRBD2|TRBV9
TGTGCCAGCAGCCCCGGGGACTACTTAGATGAGCAGTTCTTC
CASSPGDYLDEQFF
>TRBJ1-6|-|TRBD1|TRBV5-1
TGCGCCAGCAGCTTGGCGGGACAGGGGAGGTCACCCCTCCACTTT
CASSLAGQGRSPLHF
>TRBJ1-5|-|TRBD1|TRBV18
TGTGCCAGCTCATCCCAGACAGGGGGCAATCAGCCCCAGCATTTT
CASSSQTGGNQPQHF
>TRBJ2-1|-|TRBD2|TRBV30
TGTGCCTGGGTTAGCGGGGCCTCCTACAATGAGCAGTTCTTC
CAWVSGASYNEQFF
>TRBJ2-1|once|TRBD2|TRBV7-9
TGTGCCAGCAGCTCTCGACTAGCGGGAGGCTACAATGAGCAGTTCTTC
CASSSRLAGGYNEQFF
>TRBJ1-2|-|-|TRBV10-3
TGTGCCATCAGTGAGCCAGGGGACACCAAGAACTATGGCTACACCTTC
CAISEPGDTKNYGYTF
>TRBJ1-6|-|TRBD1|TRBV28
TGTGCCAACGGACAGGGAAGCTCACCCCTCCACTTT
CANGQGSSPLHF
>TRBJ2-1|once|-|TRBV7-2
TGTGCCAGCAGACTTACCCGGGACACATACAATGAGCAGTTCTTC
CASRLTRDTYNEQFF
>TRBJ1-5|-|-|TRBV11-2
TGTGCCAGCAGCTTGGGGGGGGGTCAGCCCCAGCATTTT
CASSLGGGQPQHF
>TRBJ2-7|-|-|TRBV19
TGTGCCAGTAGCCGTAGCGAATCCTACGAGCAGTACTTC
CASSRSESYEQYF
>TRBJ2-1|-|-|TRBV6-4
TGTGCCAGCAGTTTAGAGGGTGCGAGTGAGCAGTTCTTC
CASSLEGASEQFF
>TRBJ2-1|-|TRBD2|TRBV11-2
TGTGCCAGCAGCCAGGTAGCGGGGGGACTCTACAATGAGCAGTTCTTC
CASSQVAGGLYNEQFF
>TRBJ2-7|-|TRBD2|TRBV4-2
TGTGCCAGCAGCCACGTCGGGACTAGCGGGTCAAACTACGAGCAGTACTTC
CASSHVGTSGSNYEQYF
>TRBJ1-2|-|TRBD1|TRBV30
TGTGCCTGGGGGGGAGGGACAGGGCGCCATGGCTACACCTTC
CAWGGGTGRHGYTF
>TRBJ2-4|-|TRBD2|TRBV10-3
TGTGCCATCAGTCGGACTAGCGGAGACCTAGCCAAAAACATTCAGTACTTC
CAISRTSGDLAKNIQYF
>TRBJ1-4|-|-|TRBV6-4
TGTGCCAGCAGTGACGGCAGACCAGCAGGAAAACTGTTTTTT
CASSDGRPAGKLFF
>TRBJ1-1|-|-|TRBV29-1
TGCAGCGTTGGACACCTGAACACTGAAGCTTTCTTT
CSVGHLNTEAFF
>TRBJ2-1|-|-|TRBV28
TGTGCCAGCAGCGGCGGGGGCAACTACAATGAGCAGTTCTTC
CASSGGGNYNEQFF
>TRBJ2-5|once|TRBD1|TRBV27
TGTGCCAGCGCCTTAGGGGGGACAGGGGGGGAGACCCAGTACTTC
CASALGGTGGETQYF
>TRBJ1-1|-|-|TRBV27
TGTGCCAGCTGGGGCAGATCGAACACTGAAGCTTTCTTT
CASWGRSNTEAFF
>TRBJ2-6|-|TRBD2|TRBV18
TGTGCCAGCTCGCCTCGGGGGGGTACTGGGGCCAACGTCCTGACTTTC
CASSPRGGTGANVLTF